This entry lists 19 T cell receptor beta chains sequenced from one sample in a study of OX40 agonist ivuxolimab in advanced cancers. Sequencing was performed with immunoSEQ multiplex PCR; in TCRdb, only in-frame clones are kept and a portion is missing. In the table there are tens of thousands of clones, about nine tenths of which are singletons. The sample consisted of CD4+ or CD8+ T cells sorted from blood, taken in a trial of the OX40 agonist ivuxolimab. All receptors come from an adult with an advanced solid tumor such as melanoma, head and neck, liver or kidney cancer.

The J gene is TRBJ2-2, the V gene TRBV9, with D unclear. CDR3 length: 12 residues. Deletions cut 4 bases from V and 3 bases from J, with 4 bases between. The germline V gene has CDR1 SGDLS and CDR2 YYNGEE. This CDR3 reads CASSRDTGELFF. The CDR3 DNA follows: TGTGCCAGCAGCCGGGACACCGGGGAGCTGTTTTTT. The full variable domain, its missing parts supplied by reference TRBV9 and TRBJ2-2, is DSGVTQTPKHLITATGQRVTLRCSPRSGDLSVYWYQQSLDQGLQFLIQYYNGEERAKGNILERFSAQQFPDLHSELNLSSLELGDSALYFCASSRDTGELFFGEGSRLTVL.

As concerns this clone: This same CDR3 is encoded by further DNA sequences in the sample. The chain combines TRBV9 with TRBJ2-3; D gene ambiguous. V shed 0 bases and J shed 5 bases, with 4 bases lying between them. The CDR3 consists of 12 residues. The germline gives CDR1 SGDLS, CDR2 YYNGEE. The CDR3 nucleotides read TGTGCCAGCAGCGTAGAAGGAGATACGCAGTATTTT. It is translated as CASSVEGDTQYF.

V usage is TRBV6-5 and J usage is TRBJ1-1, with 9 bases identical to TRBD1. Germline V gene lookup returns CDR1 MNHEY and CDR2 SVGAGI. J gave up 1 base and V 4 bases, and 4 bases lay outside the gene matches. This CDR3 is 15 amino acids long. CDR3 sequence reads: CASSSDRGQNTEAFF. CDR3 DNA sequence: TGTGCCAGCAGTTCGGACAGGGGTCAGAACACTGAAGCTTTCTTT.

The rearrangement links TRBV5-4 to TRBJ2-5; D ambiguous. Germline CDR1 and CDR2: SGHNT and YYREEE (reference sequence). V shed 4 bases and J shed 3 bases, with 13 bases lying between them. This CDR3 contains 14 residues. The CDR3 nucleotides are TGTGCCAGCAGCCTTATCGGGCCCAAAGAGACCCAGTACTTC. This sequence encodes CASSLIGPKETQYF.

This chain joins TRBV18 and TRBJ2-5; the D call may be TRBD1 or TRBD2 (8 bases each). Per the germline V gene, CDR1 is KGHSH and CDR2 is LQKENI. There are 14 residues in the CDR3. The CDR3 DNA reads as TGTGCGGGCAGGGGGCGGGAGGCCACAGAGACCCAGTACTTC. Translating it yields CAGRGREATETQYF.

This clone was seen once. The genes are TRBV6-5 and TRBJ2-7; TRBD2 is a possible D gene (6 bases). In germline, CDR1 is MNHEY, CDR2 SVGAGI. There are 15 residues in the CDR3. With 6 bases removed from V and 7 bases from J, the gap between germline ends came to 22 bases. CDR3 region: CASSPSGGDFREQYF. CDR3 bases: TGTGCCAGCAGCCCCTCCGGGGGTGATTTCCGGGAGCAGTACTTC.

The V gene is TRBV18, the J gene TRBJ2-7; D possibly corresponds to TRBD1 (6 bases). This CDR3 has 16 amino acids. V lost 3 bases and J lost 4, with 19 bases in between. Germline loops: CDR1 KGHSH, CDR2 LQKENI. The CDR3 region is CASSPRGRGQSYEQYF. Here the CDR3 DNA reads TGTGCCAGCTCACCGAGGGGGAGAGGGCAGAGTTACGAGCAGTACTTC.

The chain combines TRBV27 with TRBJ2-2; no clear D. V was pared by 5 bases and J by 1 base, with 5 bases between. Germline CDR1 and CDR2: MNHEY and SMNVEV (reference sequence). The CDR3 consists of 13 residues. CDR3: CASSQGNTGELFF. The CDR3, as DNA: TGTGCCAGCAGTCAAGGGAACACCGGGGAGCTGTTTTTT.

The CDR3 nucleotides are TGTGCCTGGAGTGTAGGTCTAGCACCCTACGAGCAGTACTTC. Its protein is CAWSVGLAPYEQYF. The chain has TRBV30 and TRBJ2-7, with D perhaps TRBD2 (5 bases). In germline, CDR1 is GTSNPN, CDR2 SVGIG (reference sequence). The length of the CDR3 is 14 residues. The ends were cut back, 0 bases at V and 2 bases at J, with 11 bases in the middle.

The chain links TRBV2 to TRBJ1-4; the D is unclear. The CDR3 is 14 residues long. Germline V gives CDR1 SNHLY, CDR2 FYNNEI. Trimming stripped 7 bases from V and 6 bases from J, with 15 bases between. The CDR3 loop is CASTNSPVYEKLFF. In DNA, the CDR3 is TGTGCCAGCACCAATTCGCCGGTATATGAAAAACTGTTTTTT.

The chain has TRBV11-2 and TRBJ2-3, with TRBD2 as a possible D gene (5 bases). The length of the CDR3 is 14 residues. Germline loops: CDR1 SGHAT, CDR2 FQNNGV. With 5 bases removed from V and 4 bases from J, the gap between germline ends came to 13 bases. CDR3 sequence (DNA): TGTGCCAGCAGCCCTCGCCGGGGTGCAGATACGCAGTATTTT. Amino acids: CASSPRRGADTQYF.

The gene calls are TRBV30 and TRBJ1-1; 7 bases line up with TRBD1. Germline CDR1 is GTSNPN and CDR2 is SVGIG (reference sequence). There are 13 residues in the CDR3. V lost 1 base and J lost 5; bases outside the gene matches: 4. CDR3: CAWSGLQGTEAFF. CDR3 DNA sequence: TGTGCCTGGAGTGGATTACAGGGGACTGAAGCTTTCTTT. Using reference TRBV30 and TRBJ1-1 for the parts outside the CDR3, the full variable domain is SQTIHQWPATLVQPVGSPLSLECTVEGTSNPNLYWYRQAAGRGLQLLFYSVGIGQISSEVPQNLSASRPQDRQFILSSKKLLLSDSGFYLCAWSGLQGTEAFFGQGTRLTVV.

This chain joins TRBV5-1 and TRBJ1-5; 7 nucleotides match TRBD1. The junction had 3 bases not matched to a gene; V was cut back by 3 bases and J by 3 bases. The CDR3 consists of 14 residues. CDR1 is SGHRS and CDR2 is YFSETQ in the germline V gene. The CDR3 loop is CASSSGQDNQPQHF. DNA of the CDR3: TGCGCCAGCAGCTCCGGACAGGACAATCAGCCCCAGCATTTT.

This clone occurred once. For the CDR3, the DNA is TGTGCCAGCAGTGAAGGGGGACGTACCAGAAACACCATATATTTT. Its protein product is CASSEGGRTRNTIYF. The chain recombines TRBV6-1 with TRBJ1-3; possibly TRBD1 for D (5 bases). This CDR3 spans 15 amino acids. Trimming removed 1 base at V and 5 bases at J, with 12 bases between. CDR1 MNHNS and CDR2 SASEGT come from the germline V gene.

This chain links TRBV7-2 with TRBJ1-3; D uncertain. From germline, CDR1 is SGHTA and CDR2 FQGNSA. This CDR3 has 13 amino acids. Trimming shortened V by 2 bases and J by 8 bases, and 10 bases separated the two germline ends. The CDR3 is CASSLSRWDTIYF. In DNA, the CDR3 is TGTGCCAGCAGCTTAAGCAGATGGGACACCATATATTTT. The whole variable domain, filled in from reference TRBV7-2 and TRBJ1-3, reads GAGVSQSPSNKVTEKGKDVELRCDPISGHTALYWYRQSLGQGLEFLIYFQGNSAPDKSGLPSDRFSAERTGGSVSTLTIQRTQQEDSAVYLCASSLSRWDTIYFGEGSWLTVV.

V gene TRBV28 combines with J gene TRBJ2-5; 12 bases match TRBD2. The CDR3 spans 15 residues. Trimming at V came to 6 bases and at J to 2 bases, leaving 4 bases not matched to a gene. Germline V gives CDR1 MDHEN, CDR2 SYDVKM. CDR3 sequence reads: CASSLTSGGQETQYF. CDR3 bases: TGTGCCAGCAGCCTGACTAGCGGGGGTCAAGAGACCCAGTACTTC. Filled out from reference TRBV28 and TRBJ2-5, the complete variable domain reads DVKVTQSSRYLVKRTGEKVFLECVQDMDHENMFWYRQDPGLGLRLIYFSYDVKMKEKGDIPEGYSVSREKKERFSLILESASTNQTSMYLCASSLTSGGQETQYFGPGTRLLVL.

The CDR3 bases are TGTGCCAGCAGCCCCAGGACAGTTAATGAAAAACTGTTTTTT. Amino acid sequence: CASSPRTVNEKLFF. The chain combines TRBV9 with TRBJ1-4; D is perhaps TRBD1 (6 bases). The CDR3 runs to 14 residues. CDR1 and CDR2 from the germline V gene are SGDLS and YYNGEE. The ends were cut back, 4 bases at V and 4 bases at J, with 11 bases in the middle.

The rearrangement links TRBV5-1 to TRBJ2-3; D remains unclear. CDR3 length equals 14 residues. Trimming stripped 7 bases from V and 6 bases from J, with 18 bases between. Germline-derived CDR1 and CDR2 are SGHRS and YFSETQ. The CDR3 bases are TGCGCCAGCGCGCTAGGTGGGGTTCGGGATACGCAGTATTTT. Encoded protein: CASALGGVRDTQYF.

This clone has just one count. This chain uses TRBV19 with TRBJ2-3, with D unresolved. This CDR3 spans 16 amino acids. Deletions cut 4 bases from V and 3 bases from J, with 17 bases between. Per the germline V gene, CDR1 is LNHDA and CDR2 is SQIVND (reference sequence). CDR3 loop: CASSRERSIGTDTQYF. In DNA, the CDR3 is TGTGCCAGTAGTAGAGAAAGGAGCATAGGGACAGATACGCAGTATTTT.